This TCR beta chain was obtained from a study of cytomegalovirus exposure and HLA in healthy donors. General study results and limits: Presence/absence analyses assumed roughly uniform sequencing depth across donors.

This PCR relied on a set of 60 Vbeta primers and 13 Jbeta primers. The method was immunoSEQ multiplex PCR; TCRdb's version includes in-frame clones alone and lacks a portion of them. The table lists approximately 170,000 clones, more than 80% of them singletons. Concerning this clone: Its antigen is undetermined.

The CDR3 runs 15 residues. Trimming took off 5 bases at V and 5 bases at J, with 18 bases between the two ends. The germline V gene has CDR1 MNHEY and CDR2 SMNVEV (reference sequence). The TCR was taken from a male donor in good health and CMV-seronegative. The gene calls are TRBV27 and TRBJ2-5, with TRBD2 as a possible D gene (6 bases). Source material: PBMCs. The chain's CDR3 is CASSAPGTGVETQYF. The CDR3 DNA sequence: TGTGCCAGCAGTGCGCCCGGGACTGGGGTGGAGACCCAGTACTTC.